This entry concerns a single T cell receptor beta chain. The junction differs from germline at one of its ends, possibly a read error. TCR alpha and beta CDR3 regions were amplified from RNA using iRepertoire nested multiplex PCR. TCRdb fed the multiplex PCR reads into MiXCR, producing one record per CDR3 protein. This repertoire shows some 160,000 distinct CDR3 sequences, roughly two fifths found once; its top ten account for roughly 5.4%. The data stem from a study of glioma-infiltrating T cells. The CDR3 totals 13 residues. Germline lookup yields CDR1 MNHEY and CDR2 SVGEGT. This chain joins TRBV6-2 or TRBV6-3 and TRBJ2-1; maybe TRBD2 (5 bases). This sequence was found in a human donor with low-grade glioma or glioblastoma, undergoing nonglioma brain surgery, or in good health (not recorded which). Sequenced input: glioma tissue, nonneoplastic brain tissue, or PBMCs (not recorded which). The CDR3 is CARAISAYNEQFF. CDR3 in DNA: TGCGCCAGAGCGATTAGCGCGTACAATGAGCAGTTCTTC.